Following are 25 T cell receptor beta chains from one sample sequenced in a study of identifying expanded T cells in peripheral blood. Method: immunoSEQ multiplex PCR; TCRdb's copy keeps in-frame clones and lacks some. The profile shows about 130,000 clones, 86% of them singletons. Sequencing input: blood. These receptor sequences come from a person aged 18-70 years in good health.

The V gene is TRBV15, the J gene TRBJ1-2; a weak D match, TRBD1 (6 bases). Germline V CDR1 and CDR2: LNHNV, YYDKDF (reference sequence). V gave up 0 bases and J gave up 4 bases, with 12 bases separating them. The CDR3 covers 15 residues. CDR3: CATSRDLDRVYGYTF. CDR3 in DNA: TGTGCCACCAGCAGAGATTTGGACAGAGTCTATGGCTACACCTTC.

This chain links TRBV10-3 with TRBJ2-3; possibly TRBD2 for D (6 bases). CDR3 length equals 16 residues. Trimming took 3 bases from V and 0 from J, leaving 13 bases between them. Germline V gene lookup returns CDR1 ENHRY and CDR2 SYGVKD. CDR3 in DNA: TGTGCCATCAGTGATTTAGCGGAAGCTAGCACAGATACGCAGTATTTT. This gives the protein CAISDLAEASTDTQYF.

This clone was picked up one time. V usage is TRBV6-6 and J usage is TRBJ2-2, with 9 bases lining up with TRBD1. V was clipped by 6 bases and J by 7 bases; unmatched bases: 9. Per germline, CDR1 MNHNY and CDR2 SVGAGI (reference sequence). This CDR3 region has 15 residues. The CDR3 region has the DNA TGTGCCAGCAGGGGGGACAGGGAGGGTATCGGGGAGCTGTTTTTT. The encoded protein is CASRGDREGIGELFF.

This chain connects TRBV28 to TRBJ1-5; possible D gene TRBD1, 6 bases. Germline-derived CDR1 and CDR2 are MDHEN and SYDVKM. V lost 4 bases and J 3 bases, leaving 16 bases between the germline ends. The CDR3 contains 16 residues. CDR3 protein: CASSSPGTPYNQPQHF. CDR3 coding DNA: TGTGCCAGCAGTTCTCCAGGGACACCTTACAATCAGCCCCAGCATTTT. The complete variable domain, with remaining parts taken from reference TRBV28 and TRBJ1-5, reads DVKVTQSSRYLVKRTGEKVFLECVQDMDHENMFWYRQDPGLGLRLIYFSYDVKMKEKGDIPEGYSVSREKKERFSLILESASTNQTSMYLCASSSPGTPYNQPQHFGDGTRLSIL.

The CDR3 DNA reads as TGTGCCAGCAGCCCATGGGACAGACCTACTGGGAACACTGAAGCTTTCTTT. It specifies CASSPWDRPTGNTEAFF. This rearrangement joins TRBV9 to TRBJ1-1, with 7 bases identical to TRBD1. The V and J ends lost 4 bases and 1 base, in that order; junction bases with no gene match: 13. The CDR3 length is 17 residues. Germline assignment: CDR1 SGDLS and CDR2 YYNGEE.

The count of this clone is one. This chain links TRBV7-3 with TRBJ2-7; D gene uncertain. Germline values: CDR1 SGHTA, CDR2 FQGTGA. The CDR3 covers 12 residues. V was cut by 5 bases and J by 3 bases, with 8 bases left in between. CDR3 sequence (DNA): TGTGCCAGCAGCCCCAGTTACTACGAGCAGTACTTC. It specifies CASSPSYYEQYF. Drawing the rest from reference TRBV7-3 and TRBJ2-7, the complete variable domain is GAGVSQTPSNKVTEKGKYVELRCDPISGHTALYWYRQSLGQGPEFLIYFQGTGAADDSGLPNDRFFAVRPEGSVSTLKIQRTERGDSAVYLCASSPSYYEQYFGPGTRLTVT.

This clone was picked up a small number of times. The chain is built from TRBV14 and TRBJ1-2; no reliable D call. The CDR3 runs to 16 residues. Germline V lookup: CDR1 SGHDN, CDR2 FVKESK. Trimming took 1 base from V and 6 from J, leaving 18 bases between them. DNA of the CDR3: TGTGCCAGCAGCCAAGTACGAGGCGCAGGTTTCCATGGCTACACCTTC. This encodes CASSQVRGAGFHGYTF. Full variable domain (missing parts from reference TRBV14 and TRBJ1-2): EAGVTQFPSHSVIEKGQTVTLRCDPISGHDNLYWYRRVMGKEIKFLLHFVKESKQDESGMPNNRFLAERTGGTYSTLKVQPAELEDSGVYFCASSQVRGAGFHGYTFGSGTRLTVV.

This chain joins TRBV21-1 and TRBJ1-3; TRBD1 is taken as the D call from the table, unchecked against the DNA. TRBV21-1 is a known pseudogene. This CDR3 comprises 18 residues. In DNA, the CDR3 is TGTGCCAGCAGCAATCCCTTCAGACCTAGACAGTCTGGAAACACCATATATTTT. Protein: CASSNPFRPRQSGNTIYF.

V usage is TRBV6-5 and J usage is TRBJ2-1, with no clear D. The CDR3 has 13 residues. The germline gives CDR1 MNHEY, CDR2 SVGAGI. The ends were cut back, 6 bases at V and 3 bases at J, with 9 bases in the middle. The CDR3 nucleotides read TGTGCCAGCAGCCCGGGCCACTACAATGAGCAGTTCTTC. Its translation is CASSPGHYNEQFF.

The chain is built from TRBV9 and TRBJ2-3; D is uncertain. CDR1 is SGDLS, CDR2 YYNGEE, per germline. This CDR3 spans 12 amino acids. The V end lost 3 bases, the J end lost 11 bases, and 13 bases lay between the germline ends. The CDR3, as DNA: TGTGCCAGCAGCGGGAGCCATTCCATGCAGTATTTT. It translates to CASSGSHSMQYF.

V is TRBV18 and J is TRBJ1-2; 9 bases agree with TRBD1. The CDR3 contains 15 residues. Germline values: CDR1 KGHSH, CDR2 LQKENI. The V segment lost 6 bases and the J segment 3 bases; nucleotides outside the gene matches: 8. The CDR3 is CASSQQGAQDYGYTF. CDR3 nucleotide sequence: TGTGCCAGCTCGCAACAGGGGGCGCAGGACTATGGCTACACCTTC. Drawing the rest from reference TRBV18 and TRBJ1-2, the complete variable domain is NAGVMQNPRHLVRRRGQEARLRCSPMKGHSHVYWYRQLPEEGLKFMVYLQKENIIDESGMPKERFSAEFPKEGPSILRIQQVVRGDSAAYFCASSQQGAQDYGYTFGSGTRLTVV.

The sample holds one count of this clone. The rearrangement uses TRBV28 and TRBJ1-1; tentatively, D is TRBD1 (5 bases). This CDR3 region has 14 residues. The germline V and J ends were trimmed by 2 bases and 6 bases, with 13 bases remaining between them. Per germline, CDR1 MDHEN and CDR2 SYDVKM. The CDR3 loop reads CASSLGGLGAEAFF. As DNA, the CDR3 is TGTGCCAGCAGTTTAGGGGGTCTAGGGGCTGAAGCTTTCTTT.

The rearrangement uses TRBV5-1 and TRBJ2-2; 7 bases are a match to TRBD1. CDR1 is SGHRS and CDR2 is YFSETQ in the germline V gene. The CDR3 loop spans 15 amino acids. V was pared by 4 bases and J by 1 base, with 4 bases of the junction left unmatched. The CDR3 here is CASSPGTENTGELFF. The CDR3 nucleotides read TGCGCCAGCAGCCCCGGGACAGAGAACACCGGGGAGCTGTTTTTT.

The CDR3 protein is CASSLRQGGTEAFF. The CDR3 region has the DNA TGTGCCAGCTCATTACGACAGGGTGGTACTGAAGCTTTCTTT. J is TRBJ1-1 and V is TRBV18; 7 bases match TRBD1. In germline, CDR1 is KGHSH, CDR2 LQKENI. The CDR3 sequence is 14 residues long. Trimming removed 5 bases from V and 5 bases from J; junction bases left unmatched: 8. The full variable domain, completed using reference TRBV18 and TRBJ1-1, is NAGVMQNPRHLVRRRGQEARLRCSPMKGHSHVYWYRQLPEEGLKFMVYLQKENIIDESGMPKERFSAEFPKEGPSILRIQQVVRGDSAAYFCASSLRQGGTEAFFGQGTRLTVV.

The rearrangement uses TRBV29-1 and TRBJ1-3, with D unresolved. The CDR3 is 14 amino acids. Trimming cost V 3 bases and J 0 bases, with 9 bases left between them. Germline CDR1 reads SQVTM; CDR2 reads ANQGSEA. CDR3 DNA sequence: TGCAGCGTTGAGTCAGCCAACTCTGGAAACACCATATATTTT. Amino acid sequence: CSVESANSGNTIYF.

V is TRBV6-6 and J is TRBJ1-2, with TRBD1 matching over 11 bases. Trimming removed 3 bases from V and 3 bases from J; junction bases left unmatched: 3. CDR1 is MNHNY, CDR2 SVGAGI, per germline (reference sequence). The CDR3 runs 15 residues. CDR3 bases: TGTGCCAGCAGTTATCGGACAGGGGGCGACTATGGCTACACCTTC. Residues: CASSYRTGGDYGYTF.

The genes are TRBV30 and TRBJ1-5; D uncertain. This CDR3 comprises 15 residues. The germline CDR1 and CDR2 sequences are GTSNPN and SVGIG (reference sequence). Trimming stripped 1 base from V and 10 bases from J, with 20 bases between. CDR3 nucleotides: TGTGCCTGGAGTGCAAGTCGCGTCCAAGGGAGTCCCCAGCATTTT. Encoded protein: CAWSASRVQGSPQHF.

The chain uses TRBV7-2 and TRBJ1-5, with no clear D. The CDR3 length is 13 residues. Trimming shortened V by 2 bases and J by 5 bases, and 7 bases separated the two germline ends. Germline CDR1 and CDR2: SGHTA and FQGNSA. The CDR3 here is CASSLISDQPQHF. As DNA, the CDR3 is TGTGCCAGCAGCTTAATTTCTGATCAGCCCCAGCATTTT.

The V gene is TRBV21-1, the J gene TRBJ2-2. TRBV21-1 has pseudogene status. The CDR3 sequence is 11 residues long. The CDR3 here is CAIKTPGELFF. The CDR3 bases are TGTGCCATCAAGACCCCCGGGGAGCTGTTTTTT.

CDR3 amino acids: CATSSQMLTGTGNTIYF. As DNA, the CDR3 is TGTGCCACCAGCAGCCAGATGTTAACAGGAACTGGAAACACCATATATTTT. This chain joins TRBV15 and TRBJ1-3; a weak D match, TRBD1 (5 bases). Per germline, CDR1 LNHNV and CDR2 YYDKDF (reference sequence). Trimming left V 3 bases short and J 2 bases short, with 17 bases between. This CDR3 spans 17 amino acids. Looking up the rest from reference TRBV15 and TRBJ1-3 gives the full variable domain: DAMVIQNPRYQVTQFGKPVTLSCSQTLNHNVMYWYQQKSSQAPKLLFHYYDKDFNNEADTPDNFQSRRPNTSFCFLDIRSPGLGDTAMYLCATSSQMLTGTGNTIYFGEGSWLTVV.

The table lists this clone with a count of one. The chain is built from TRBV6-1 and TRBJ1-1; TRBD1 agrees at 7 bases. This CDR3 comprises 15 residues. Germline-derived CDR1 and CDR2 are MNHNS and SASEGT. Losses at the gene ends were 1 base for V and 6 bases for J; bases not matched to a gene: 8. CDR3 DNA: TGTGCCAGCAGTGAAGGCCCGACAGGGTATGCTGAAGCTTTCTTT. Translated, it gives CASSEGPTGYAEAFF.

This clone was observed once. V is TRBV7-6 and J is TRBJ1-1, with 7 bases fitting TRBD1. The CDR3 length is 12 residues. Germline V gives CDR1 SGHVS, CDR2 FNYEAQ. J lost 8 bases, V lost 4 bases, and 4 bases had no gene match. The chain's CDR3 is CASSSGTAEAFF. CDR3 nucleotides: TGTGCCAGCAGCTCCGGGACAGCCGAAGCTTTCTTT.

The V and J genes are TRBV6-1 and TRBJ2-7; 7 positions match TRBD1. The length of the CDR3 is 17 residues. From germline, CDR1 is MNHNS and CDR2 SASEGT. The V gene end was trimmed by 2 bases and the J gene end by 5 bases; junction bases not matched to a gene: 15. CDR3 region: CASSELQSSTGQNEQYF. As DNA, the CDR3 is TGTGCCAGCAGTGAATTGCAGTCCTCGACAGGGCAAAACGAGCAGTACTTC.

V usage is TRBV20-1 and J usage is TRBJ2-1; D tentatively fits TRBD1 or TRBD2 (5 bases each). V was pared by 6 bases and J by 12 bases, with 12 bases between. The CDR3 is 10 residues long. In germline, CDR1 is DFQATT, CDR2 SNEGSKA (reference sequence). The CDR3 here is CSAPMGVQFF. As DNA, the CDR3 is TGCAGTGCCCCTATGGGGGTGCAGTTCTTC.

This clone was observed a few times. One end of the junction does not line up with germline, which may come from a read error. The gene calls are TRBV27 and TRBJ2-5; TRBD2 matches 11 bases. Germline CDR1 reads MNHEY; CDR2 reads SMNVEV (reference sequence). There are 16 residues in the CDR3. CDR3 coding DNA: TGTGCCAGCAGTTTTTCTAGCGGGGGGAACCAAAAGACCCAGTACTTC. Its translation is CASSFSSGGNQKTQYF.